The 17 T cell receptor beta chains below were found in one sample sequenced in a study of a mutant IDH1 vaccine in newly diagnosed glioma. These TCRs are of unknown antigen specificity. The method was immunoSEQ multiplex PCR; TCRdb's version includes in-frame clones alone and lacks a portion of them. The sample records approximately 84,000 clones, roughly 77% being singletons. Time point noted: week 47, end of study. Alongside topical imiquimod, each dose of vaccine comprised 300 ug of mutant IDH1 20-mer peptide. The sequenced sample was PBMCs, obtained from a glioma patient whose treatment included an IDH1 peptide vaccine. The receptors stem from a man aged 40-55 years with glioma.

This clone was seen a handful of times. For the CDR3, the DNA is TGTGCCAGCAGCTTAGGACCCGGAGTTCTTCAGCCCCAGCATTTT. Its translation: CASSLGPGVLQPQHF. The chain employs TRBV11-2 and TRBJ1-5; D is uncertain. The CDR3 spans 15 residues. Deletions cut 1 base from V and 6 bases from J, with 13 bases between. The germline CDR1 and CDR2 sequences are SGHAT and FQNNGV.

The rearrangement links TRBV25-1 to TRBJ2-3; D tentatively fits TRBD1 or TRBD2 (5 bases each). V lost 10 bases to trimming and J lost 0 bases, with 17 bases between them. The CDR3 runs to 15 residues. From germline, CDR1 is MGHDK and CDR2 SYGVNS. CDR3 nucleotide sequence: TGTGCCACCGAAGGGTGGGGCGGGAGCACAGATACGCAGTATTTT. This encodes CATEGWGGSTDTQYF.

The V gene is TRBV28, the J gene TRBJ2-5; 8 bases are shared with TRBD2. CDR1 is MDHEN and CDR2 is SYDVKM in the germline V gene. J was trimmed by 0 bases and V by 6 bases; bases with no gene match: 12. The length of the CDR3 is 17 residues. As DNA, the CDR3 is TGTGCCAGCAGCACTATTACTAGCGGAGCGTACCAAGAGACCCAGTACTTC. It yields the protein CASSTITSGAYQETQYF.

V gene TRBV9 combines with J gene TRBJ2-4; 8 bases are a match to TRBD2. Germline V gene lookup returns CDR1 SGDLS and CDR2 YYNGEE. V was clipped by 5 bases and J by 3 bases; unmatched bases: 10. The CDR3 runs to 16 residues. The CDR3 is CASSPPGGLGKNIQYF. The CDR3, as DNA: TGTGCCAGCAGTCCACCGGGGGGGCTAGGCAAAAACATTCAGTACTTC.

The rearrangement joins TRBV19 to TRBJ2-5, with D perhaps TRBD2 (5 bases). V lost 5 bases to trimming and J lost 4 bases, with 17 bases between them. Germline V CDR1 and CDR2: LNHDA, SQIVND (reference sequence). The CDR3 length is 15 residues. The CDR3 loop reads CASSRPSGVGETQYF. CDR3 in DNA: TGTGCCAGTAGTCGACCGTCCGGGGTGGGAGAGACCCAGTACTTC.

This CDR3 reads CASSGDSTTREQYF. The CDR3 DNA reads as TGTGCCAGCAGCGGGGACAGTACTACGCGCGAGCAGTACTTC. The chain has TRBV5-5 and TRBJ2-7; TRBD1 aligns across 7 bases. The CDR3 extends over 14 amino acids. Germline CDR1 is SGHKS and CDR2 is YYEKEE (reference sequence). J was trimmed by 6 bases and V by 4 bases; bases with no gene match: 10.

There are a few counts of this clone. J is TRBJ1-2 and V is TRBV30; 9 bases are shared with TRBD1. V shed 2 bases and J 1 base; nucleotides not matched to a gene: 5. The CDR3 is 15 residues long. Germline-derived CDR1 and CDR2 are GTSNPN and SVGIG (reference sequence). CDR3 DNA sequence: TGTGCCTGGAGTACTGAGACAGGGGGTAACTATGGCTACACCTTC. Translation: CAWSTETGGNYGYTF.

The rearrangement joins TRBV5-4 to TRBJ1-6, with 10 bases fitting TRBD1. The junction had 2 bases not matched to a gene; V was cut back by 2 bases and J by 6 bases. Germline assignment: CDR1 SGHNT and CDR2 YYREEE (reference sequence). The CDR3 contains 15 residues. The CDR3 sequence: CASSFGTGVNSPLHF. The CDR3 nucleotides read TGTGCCAGCAGCTTTGGGACAGGGGTTAATTCACCCCTCCACTTT. Based on the CDR3 plus reference TRBV5-4 and TRBJ1-6, the full variable domain is ETGVTQSPTHLIKTRGQQVTLRCSSQSGHNTVSWYQQALGQGPQFIFQYYREEENGRGNFPPRFSGLQFPNYSSELNVNALELDDSALYLCASSFGTGVNSPLHFGNGTRLTVT.

This chain uses TRBV2 with TRBJ1-3; unclear D gene. V shed 2 bases and J shed 0 bases, with 8 bases lying between them. CDR3 length: 15 amino acids. Germline CDR1 reads SNHLY; CDR2 reads FYNNEI. The CDR3 DNA sequence: TGTGCCAGCAGTGAACAAGGCACCTCTGGAAACACCATATATTTT. The encoded protein is CASSEQGTSGNTIYF.

Here the CDR3 reads CAWSGGGYEQYF. The CDR3 bases are TGTGCCTGGAGTGGAGGGGGCTACGAGCAGTACTTC. This chain connects TRBV30 to TRBJ2-5, with a tentative D call TRBD1 (6 bases). Near its end, the DNA agrees better with TRBJ2-7, so the J call may be wrong. Germline values: CDR1 GTSNPN, CDR2 SVGIG (reference sequence). This CDR3 is built from 12 residues.

The rearrangement uses TRBV27 and TRBJ2-7; possibly TRBD1 or TRBD2 for D (5 bases each). Per germline, CDR1 MNHEY and CDR2 SMNVEV (reference sequence). CDR3 length equals 14 residues. The V and J ends lost 6 bases and 5 bases respectively, with 17 bases between them. The CDR3 loop is CASSLHRGGDEQYF. The CDR3 DNA follows: TGTGCCAGCAGCCTACACCGGGGCGGAGACGAGCAGTACTTC.

The chain couples TRBV9 to TRBJ2-1; D remains ambiguous. The CDR3 is made up of 14 amino acids. V gave up 4 bases and J gave up 0 bases, with 8 bases separating them. CDR1 is SGDLS and CDR2 is YYNGEE in the germline V gene. The chain's CDR3 is CASSNRSSYNEQFF. The CDR3, as DNA: TGTGCCAGCAGCAATCGGAGCTCCTACAATGAGCAGTTCTTC.

The sample holds a few counts of this clone. The chain recombines TRBV9 with TRBJ2-7; 12 bases fit TRBD2. The CDR3 totals 14 residues. The V gene's germline CDR1 is SGDLS and CDR2 YYNGEE. V dropped 3 bases and J dropped 5; count of bases not matched to a gene: 3. CDR3 bases: TGTGCCAGCAGCGCTAGCGGGAGGGCCGACGAGCAGTACTTC. It is translated as CASSASGRADEQYF.

CDR3 sequence reads: CATRRDRGTNEKLFF. Here the CDR3 DNA reads TGTGCCACCAGGAGGGACAGGGGAACTAATGAAAAACTGTTTTTT. The V call is TRBV15, the J call TRBJ1-4, with TRBD1 matching over 10 bases. This CDR3 is 15 amino acids long. The V gene end was trimmed by 6 bases and the J gene end by 1 base; junction bases not matched to a gene: 2. CDR1 LNHNV and CDR2 YYDKDF come from the germline V gene (reference sequence).

The chain carries TRBV9 and TRBJ2-7, with a weak D call TRBD1 (6 bases). V was shortened by 0 bases and J by 2 bases, with 9 bases between the two germline ends. Germline CDR1 SGDLS, CDR2 YYNGEE. The CDR3 length is 14 residues. This chain's CDR3 is CASSVEAGAYEQYF. In DNA, the CDR3 is TGTGCCAGCAGCGTAGAGGCAGGGGCCTACGAGCAGTACTTC.

This chain connects TRBV4-1 to TRBJ2-3, with TRBD2 identical over 7 bases. The junction had 8 bases not matched to a gene; V was cut back by 3 bases and J by 8 bases. CDR1 MGHRA and CDR2 YSYEKL come from the germline V gene. This CDR3 region has 14 residues. DNA for the CDR3: TGCGCCAGCAGCCACCTGACTAGCCCAGGTACGCAGTATTTT. It is translated as CASSHLTSPGTQYF.

This sequence joins TRBV5-1 and TRBJ1-5; perhaps TRBD1 as D (5 bases). V was shortened by 0 bases and J by 4 bases, with 14 bases between the two germline ends. Germline CDR1 SGHRS, CDR2 YFSETQ. The CDR3 has 16 residues. The CDR3 loop is CASSLEPGDGNQPQHF. CDR3 sequence (DNA): TGCGCCAGCAGCTTGGAGCCCGGGGACGGAAATCAGCCCCAGCATTTT.